These 15 T cell receptor beta chains came from one sample sequenced in a study of shared clonotypes between healthy human individuals. Using immunoSEQ multiplex PCR, the repertoire was profiled, and TCRdb retains in-frame clones only, with some absent. The sample includes about 110,000 clones, less than 75% of them seen just once. Sequenced: memory CD8+ T cells sorted from blood. The subset is: CD45RO+ cells pooled with CCR7-negative TemRA cells. These receptors all stem from a woman between 25 and 40 years old in good health.

V gene TRBV5-1 combines with J gene TRBJ1-1, with 10 bases fitting TRBD1. Losses at the gene ends were 3 bases for V and 1 base for J; bases not matched to a gene: 3. Germline CDR1 is SGHRS and CDR2 is YFSETQ. The CDR3 is 15 amino acids. The CDR3 region is CASSWGTGENTEAFF. DNA for the CDR3: TGCGCCAGCAGCTGGGGGACAGGGGAGAACACTGAAGCTTTCTTT.

The CDR3 nucleotides are TGTGCCAGCAGCTTGCGCTCCTACGAGCAGTACTTC. This codes for CASSLRSYEQYF. The chain is built from TRBV5-6 and TRBJ2-7; D not certain. V lost 1 base, J lost 0 bases, and 2 bases lay in between. This CDR3 is built from 12 residues. Germline CDR1 reads SGHDT; CDR2 reads YYEEEE.

J is TRBJ1-5 and V is TRBV4-1; D gene ambiguous. The CDR3 contains 16 residues. Germline CDR1 is MGHRA and CDR2 is YSYEKL. V lost 1 base and J lost 1, with 11 bases in between. CDR3 nucleotide sequence: TGCGCCAGCAGCCAAGTCAAGGAGGTGAGCAATCAGCCCCAGCATTTT. It yields the protein CASSQVKEVSNQPQHF.

The V call is TRBV11-1, the J call TRBJ2-1; 7 bases match TRBD1. From germline, CDR1 is SGHAT and CDR2 FQDESV (reference sequence). This CDR3 has 15 amino acids. The J segment lost 3 bases and the V segment lost 2 bases, leaving 4 bases of the junction unmatched. The CDR3 reads CASSLMQGDYNEQFF. The CDR3 DNA is TGTGCCAGCAGCTTAATGCAGGGGGACTACAATGAGCAGTTCTTC.

This clone was observed many times. This chain connects TRBV6-4 to TRBJ1-5, with TRBD1 matching over 8 bases. CDR1 MRHNA and CDR2 SNTAGT come from the germline V gene. J lost 1 base, V lost 6 bases, and 5 bases had no gene match. CDR3 size: 15 residues. The chain's CDR3 is CASSQGAGSNQPQHF. In nucleotides, the CDR3 is TGTGCCAGCAGCCAGGGGGCGGGCAGCAATCAGCCCCAGCATTTT.

The CDR3 sequence is CASRQGGYRAFF. CDR3 DNA: TGTGCCAGCCGACAGGGGGGCTATCGGGCTTTCTTT. This sequence joins TRBV5-6 and TRBJ1-1, with 9 nucleotides matching TRBD1. The germline V gene encodes CDR1 SGHDT and CDR2 YYEEEE. V lost 7 bases and J lost 11; bases outside the gene matches: 9. The CDR3 runs 12 residues.

J is TRBJ2-6 and V is TRBV5-4; the D gene is possibly TRBD1 (5 bases). Per the germline V gene, CDR1 is SGHNT and CDR2 is YYREEE (reference sequence). The V end lost 6 bases, the J end lost 0 bases, and 19 bases lay between the germline ends. This CDR3 is 18 amino acids long. The CDR3 nucleotides are TGTGCCAGCACCACCCGGGCAGGGTCGAGCTCTGGGGCCAACGTCCTGACTTTC. Translating gives CASTTRAGSSSGANVLTF.

The chain is built from TRBV11-2 and TRBJ2-4; D is possibly TRBD2 (5 bases). The CDR3 is made up of 16 amino acids. The V gene lost 5 bases and the J gene lost 1 base, with 15 bases spanning the gap. CDR1 and CDR2 from the germline V gene are SGHAT and FQNNGV. The CDR3: CASSPGRAVAKNIQYF. The CDR3 DNA sequence: TGTGCCAGCAGCCCCGGGCGGGCTGTTGCCAAAAACATTCAGTACTTC.

The V call is TRBV9, the J call TRBJ2-2, with 12 nucleotides matching TRBD2. Germline V gene data show CDR1 as SGDLS and CDR2 as YYNGEE. This CDR3 comprises 15 residues. The V segment lost 2 bases and the J segment 8 bases; nucleotides outside the gene matches: 4. Here the CDR3 DNA reads TGTGCCAGCAGCGTGACTAGCGGGAGATCTGGGGAGCTGTTTTTT. Translated: CASSVTSGRSGELFF.

The J gene is TRBJ2-7, the V gene TRBV30; 7 nucleotides agree with TRBD2. The CDR3 has 13 amino acids. Unmatched junction bases numbered 5, after V lost 1 base and J lost 5 bases. Germline V CDR1 and CDR2: GTSNPN, SVGIG (reference sequence). CDR3 in DNA: TGTGCCTGGAGTGGGGGGGAGGGCCACGAGCAGTACTTC. This gives the protein CAWSGGEGHEQYF.

This clone came up a few times. The chain carries TRBV6-1 and TRBJ2-7; 10 bases match TRBD2. V gave up 6 bases and J gave up 7 bases; unmatched junction bases: 9. Germline CDR1 and CDR2: MNHNS and SASEGT. The CDR3 runs 14 residues. The CDR3, as DNA: TGTGCCAGCAGAAGCGGGAGGGCCTCTTTTGAGCAGTACTTC. Amino acid sequence: CASRSGRASFEQYF.

This clone came up a few times. The genes are TRBV10-2 and TRBJ1-2; TRBD1 might be the D (6 bases). Germline V gene data show CDR1 as WSHSY and CDR2 as SAAADI. The CDR3 spans 14 residues. The ends were cut back, 0 bases at V and 8 bases at J, with 13 bases in the middle. CDR3 protein: CASSESWGLGGYTF. The CDR3, as DNA: TGCGCCAGCAGTGAGTCGTGGGGGCTGGGAGGCTACACCTTC.

V gene TRBV25-1 combines with J gene TRBJ2-2, with TRBD2 matching 8 bases. Germline V gene data show CDR1 as MGHDK and CDR2 as SYGVNS. The CDR3 is 16 amino acids. The V gene end was trimmed by 1 base and the J gene end by 4 bases; junction bases not matched to a gene: 5. This CDR3 is CASSESKLAATGELFF. CDR3 nucleotide sequence: TGTGCCAGCAGTGAATCAAAACTAGCGGCCACCGGGGAGCTGTTTTTT. The full variable domain, rest sourced from reference TRBV25-1 and TRBJ2-2, is EADIYQTPRYLVIGTGKKITLECSQTMGHDKMYWYQQDPGMELHLIHYSYGVNSTEKGDLSSESTVSRIRTEHFPLTLESARPSHTSQYLCASSESKLAATGELFFGEGSRLTVL.

The genes are TRBV27 and TRBJ2-5; TRBD1 agrees at 12 bases. Per germline, CDR1 MNHEY and CDR2 SMNVEV (reference sequence). The trim removed 5 bases at V and 5 bases at J, leaving 6 bases unmatched. This CDR3 region has 15 residues. The CDR3 spells CASSLGTGGLETQYF. The CDR3 DNA is TGTGCCAGCAGTCTAGGGACAGGGGGCTTGGAGACCCAGTACTTC.

As to this clone: It differs at one base from a far larger clone, so likely a read error. The rearrangement uses TRBV28 and TRBJ2-5; 8 nucleotides agree with TRBD2. V trimming: 6 bases; J trimming: 5 bases; junction bases outside the gene matches: 14. The CDR3 sequence is 16 residues long. In germline, CDR1 is MDHEN, CDR2 SYDVKM. The CDR3 here is CASSSGLVRGQETQYF. The CDR3 DNA sequence: TGTGCCAGCAGCTCGGGACTAGTACGGGGCCAGGAGACCCAGTACTTC. Together with reference TRBV28 and TRBJ2-5, the CDR3 gives the full variable domain: DVKVTQSSRYLVKRTGEKVFLECVQDMDHENMFWYRQDPGLGLRLIYFSYDVKMKEKGDIPEGYSVSREKKERFSLILESASTNQTSMYLCASSSGLVRGQETQYFGPGTRLLVL.